These 10 T cell receptor beta chains share one sample of origin, sequenced in a study of control samples from healthy donors and cancer patients. Assay: immunoSEQ multiplex PCR; the TCRdb copy retains only in-frame clones and omits some. The sample records 140,000 to 150,000 clones, under 95% being singletons. Sample: blood. The receptor set was obtained from a young man in good health.

This clone was counted once. The CDR3 loop reads CASSYRQGTGELFF. Here the CDR3 DNA reads TGCGCCAGCAGCTACCGACAGGGCACCGGGGAGCTGTTTTTT. This rearrangement joins TRBV5-1 to TRBJ2-2, with 7 bases fitting TRBD1. From germline, CDR1 is SGHRS and CDR2 YFSETQ. The V segment lost 3 bases and the J segment 4 bases; nucleotides outside the gene matches: 3. The CDR3 totals 14 residues.

This chain uses TRBV9 with TRBJ1-5; no clear D gene. This CDR3 spans 14 amino acids. V lost 0 bases, J lost 1 base, and 5 bases lay in between. Germline V gene data show CDR1 as SGDLS and CDR2 as YYNGEE. CDR3 in DNA: TGTGCCAGCAGCGTAGTACGGAGCAATCAGCCCCAGCATTTT. It yields the protein CASSVVRSNQPQHF.

The rearrangement joins TRBV2 to TRBJ2-3, with D possibly TRBD2 on 5 matching bases. The V gene lost 9 bases and the J gene lost 1 base, with 17 bases spanning the gap. Per the germline V gene, CDR1 is SNHLY and CDR2 is FYNNEI. The CDR3 totals 15 residues. The CDR3 protein is CASPPGPGGTDTQYF. For the CDR3, the DNA is TGTGCCAGTCCACCGGGTCCCGGGGGCACAGATACGCAGTATTTT.

V gene TRBV27 combines with J gene TRBJ2-2; D not certain. V was clipped by 5 bases and J by 5 bases, with 9 bases between them. CDR1 and CDR2 from the germline V gene are MNHEY and SMNVEV (reference sequence). There are 13 residues in the CDR3. The chain's CDR3 is CASSPRVTGELFF. The CDR3 DNA follows: TGTGCCAGCAGTCCACGGGTGACCGGGGAGCTGTTTTTT.

V is TRBV12-3 or TRBV12-4 and J is TRBJ1-6; D not certain. Trimming took 5 bases from V and 7 from J, leaving 9 bases between them. The CDR3 is 13 amino acids. The CDR3 sequence is CASSPLNNSPLHF. The CDR3 DNA reads as TGTGCCAGCAGTCCCCTGAACAATTCACCCCTCCACTTT.

The genes are TRBV6-6 and TRBJ2-7; TRBD1 is a possible D gene (6 bases). This CDR3 has 14 residues. V lost 7 bases and J lost 2, with 15 bases in between. The germline CDR1 and CDR2 sequences are MNHNY and SVGAGI (reference sequence). The CDR3 sequence: CASKEARGPYEQYF. Written as DNA, the CDR3 is TGTGCCAGCAAGGAGGCCAGGGGCCCCTACGAGCAGTACTTC.

The V and J genes are TRBV30 and TRBJ2-1; possibly TRBD2 for D (5 bases). Trimming removed 1 base at V and 9 bases at J, with 16 bases between. CDR3 length: 14 amino acids. Germline CDR1 reads GTSNPN; CDR2 reads SVGIG (reference sequence). The CDR3 spells CAWSAGRTEGEQFF. The CDR3 DNA reads as TGTGCCTGGAGTGCAGGTCGTACCGAGGGTGAGCAGTTCTTC.

The V and J genes are TRBV3-1 (or the pseudogene TRBV3-2) and TRBJ1-5; unclear D gene. This CDR3 spans 16 amino acids. V lost 5 bases, J lost 6 bases, and 20 bases lay in between. Germline V gene lookup returns CDR1 LGHDT and CDR2 YNNKEL (reference sequence). CDR3 sequence (DNA): TGTGCCAGCAGCTACTCCTGGAGGGAAACCAGTCAGCCCCAGCATTTT. This encodes CASSYSWRETSQPQHF.

A single count supports this clone. The rearrangement uses TRBV7-3 and TRBJ2-2; 9 bases agree with TRBD1. The germline CDR1 and CDR2 sequences are SGHTA and FQGTGA. The J segment lost 0 bases and the V segment lost 3 bases, leaving 8 bases of the junction unmatched. This CDR3 contains 18 residues. The CDR3 region has the DNA TGTGCCAGCAGCTTTACGACAGGGGGAGTTTCGAACACCGGGGAGCTGTTTTTT. It translates to CASSFTTGGVSNTGELFF. The whole variable domain, filled in from reference TRBV7-3 and TRBJ2-2, reads GAGVSQTPSNKVTEKGKYVELRCDPISGHTALYWYRQSLGQGPEFLIYFQGTGAADDSGLPNDRFFAVRPEGSVSTLKIQRTERGDSAVYLCASSFTTGGVSNTGELFFGEGSRLTVL.

V usage is TRBV7-9 and J usage is TRBJ1-2; D is perhaps TRBD1 (6 bases). The CDR3 is 14 residues long. The V gene lost 6 bases and the J gene lost 4 bases, with 15 bases spanning the gap. The V gene's germline CDR1 is SEHNR and CDR2 FQNEAQ (reference sequence). The CDR3 region is CASREPGTIYGYTF. The CDR3 bases are TGTGCCAGCAGAGAACCCGGGACAATCTATGGCTACACCTTC.